This TCR beta chain was captured in a study of shared clonotypes between healthy human individuals. Study-level background: Every donor yielded three CD4 naive, three CD4 memory, two CD8 naive and one CD8 memory plate.

The study, taken as a whole, reports: Four donors held approximately 5% of naive CD4 clonotypes in common. It was the few donors that limited the genetic and exposure-history diversity represented. Among donors, clonotype sharing was expected to be affected by sequencing depth.

CD45RO-negative cells were positively selected for CCR7, leaving out terminally differentiated effector memory CD45RA+ cells. The V end was cut by 8 bases, the J end by 0 bases, with 17 bases between. This CDR3 comprises 16 residues. Germline CDR1 and CDR2: MNHNY and SVGAGI (reference sequence). Profiling relied on immunoSEQ multiplex PCR, and the TCRdb table lists in-frame clones only, not all of them. The sample comprises about 2 million clones, about 95% of which are singletons, and 1% to 1.3% rests with the top ten. With regard to this clone: What it binds is not known.

This TCR was recovered from a man aged 18 to 30 in good health. This chain links TRBV6-6 with TRBJ1-5; D gene uncertain. Sample: naive CD8+ T cells sorted from blood. CDR3 loop: CASGWTESYSNQPQHF. As DNA, the CDR3 is TGTGCCAGCGGGTGGACGGAGAGTTATAGCAATCAGCCCCAGCATTTT.